This T cell receptor beta chain was captured by sequencing in a study of identical twins. Study-level points and caveats: Twin-shared out-of-frame alpha sequences were enriched for low generation probability. Whereas memory repertoires showed no such difference, abundant cord blood beta clonotypes carried fewer insertions. These conclusions were based on statistical analysis (cross-sectional, not following the same donors).

From the 5' RACE reads, TCRdb called clonotypes with MiXCR, one entry per CDR3 protein. The sample yields nearly 900,000 distinct CDR3 sequences, roughly 12% seen once. This clonotype appeared many times. Its specificity is unknown. These data also featured in a second study, about yellow fever vaccine responses in identical twins.

Sequencing was performed on PBMCs. This clonotype was obtained from a woman under 30 in good health.

This chain's CDR3 is CASSPGTSSPAYNEQFF. The CDR3 nucleotides read TGCGCCAGCAGCCCCGGGACTAGCTCTCCAGCCTACAATGAGCAGTTCTTC. This chain joins TRBV4-1 and TRBJ2-1; 9 nucleotides align to TRBD2. Germline lookup yields CDR1 MGHRA and CDR2 YSYEKL. The CDR3 sequence is 17 residues long. J was trimmed by 2 bases and V by 4 bases; bases with no gene match: 9.